The 20 T cell receptor beta chains below were found in one sample sequenced in a study of blood T cell repertoires in COVID-19. Only in-frame clones appear in the TCRdb table, and some are missing; sequencing was by immunoSEQ multiplex PCR. The sample has tens of thousands of clones, just over 90% seen once. The sequenced material came from peripheral blood. The receptors here all came from a human donor in a cohort sampled during active COVID-19.

CDR3 DNA sequence: TGTGCCAGCAGCCGAGGGACAGGGGAGAACTACGAGCAGTACTTC. The encoded protein is CASSRGTGENYEQYF. The chain recombines TRBV6-5 with TRBJ2-7, with 10 positions matching TRBD1. J gave up 3 bases and V 6 bases, and 8 bases lay outside the gene matches. CDR1 and CDR2 from the germline V gene are MNHEY and SVGAGI. The CDR3 has 15 residues.

The chain is built from TRBV30 and TRBJ2-7; TRBD1 agrees at 7 bases. Germline V lookup: CDR1 GTSNPN, CDR2 SVGIG (reference sequence). V trimming: 7 bases; J trimming: 2 bases; junction bases outside the gene matches: 8. This CDR3 is 13 amino acids long. The CDR3 here is CASTGEGTYEQYF. The CDR3 DNA follows: TGTGCCTCCACAGGGGAAGGGACCTACGAGCAGTACTTC.

The chain carries TRBV18 and TRBJ2-7, with 8 bases lining up with TRBD2. The CDR3 runs to 16 residues. V was clipped by 1 base and J by 5 bases; unmatched bases: 10. Per the germline V gene, CDR1 is KGHSH and CDR2 is LQKENI. The CDR3 protein is CASSPRASGSTDEQYF. CDR3 bases: TGTGCCAGCTCACCACGTGCAAGCGGGAGTACCGACGAGCAGTACTTC.

This chain connects TRBV6-6 to TRBJ2-2; 7 nucleotides agree with TRBD2. From germline, CDR1 is MNHNY and CDR2 SVGAGI (reference sequence). J gave up 9 bases and V 6 bases, and 10 bases lay outside the gene matches. This CDR3 spans 14 amino acids. Here the CDR3 reads CASSPSGTARELFF. CDR3 DNA: TGTGCCAGCAGCCCCAGCGGGACGGCGCGGGAGCTGTTTTTT.

V gene TRBV27 combines with J gene TRBJ2-2; 15 bases fit TRBD2. CDR1 and CDR2 (germline): MNHEY, SMNVEV (reference sequence). The CDR3 has 15 residues. The trim removed 4 bases at V and 6 bases at J, leaving 0 bases unmatched. The CDR3 bases are TGTGCCAGCAGTTGGACTAGCGGGAGGGCCGGGGAGCTGTTTTTT. Protein product: CASSWTSGRAGELFF.

This sequence joins TRBV13 and TRBJ1-1, with 10 bases identical to TRBD1. Germline CDR1 is PRHDT and CDR2 is FYEKMQ (reference sequence). CDR3 length: 13 residues. Trimming took 3 bases from V and 8 from J; bases not matched to a gene: 3. This chain's CDR3 is CASSFDRGREAFF. Written as DNA, the CDR3 is TGTGCCAGCAGCTTTGACAGGGGGCGGGAAGCTTTCTTT.

The rearrangement uses TRBV5-1 and TRBJ2-5; TRBD2 matches at 11 bases. Germline assignment: CDR1 SGHRS and CDR2 YFSETQ. The CDR3 has 18 residues. Losses at the gene ends were 0 bases for V and 2 bases for J; bases not matched to a gene: 9. The CDR3 loop is CASSLAFPGTSGQETQYF. In DNA form, the CDR3 reads TGCGCCAGCAGCTTGGCTTTCCCGGGGACTAGCGGACAAGAGACCCAGTACTTC.

This clone has just one count. Distinct nucleotide sequences in the sample also encode this CDR3. This chain connects TRBV18 to TRBJ2-7; 11 bases match TRBD2. This CDR3 is built from 15 residues. After removal of 3 bases from V and 0 bases from J, the junction contained 1 base not matched to a gene. Germline lookup yields CDR1 KGHSH and CDR2 LQKENI. CDR3 nucleotides: TGTGCCAGCTCACCCGGGACTAGCGGCTCCTACGAGCAGTACTTC. This sequence encodes CASSPGTSGSYEQYF.

The chain is built from TRBV5-4 and TRBJ2-1, with a weak D call TRBD1 (6 bases). The germline V and J ends were trimmed by 4 bases and 4 bases, with 15 bases remaining between them. Germline V gives CDR1 SGHNT, CDR2 YYREEE (reference sequence). The CDR3 loop spans 15 amino acids. The DNA of the CDR3 is TGTGCCAGCAGCACCTCGACAGGATCATACAATGAGCAGTTCTTC. It specifies CASSTSTGSYNEQFF.

J is TRBJ2-3 and V is TRBV10-3; the D gene is possibly TRBD2 (6 bases). The CDR3 totals 12 residues. The V end was cut by 11 bases, the J end by 0 bases, with 9 bases between. Germline V CDR1 and CDR2: ENHRY, SYGVKD. This CDR3 is CASGGSTDTQYF. The CDR3 DNA follows: TGTGCCTCCGGGGGAAGCACAGATACGCAGTATTTT.

This clone was observed a single time. This chain links TRBV28 with TRBJ1-3; 7 nucleotides match TRBD1. The trim removed 6 bases at V and 2 bases at J, leaving 4 bases unmatched. From germline, CDR1 is MDHEN and CDR2 SYDVKM. The CDR3 is 14 residues long. This chain's CDR3 is CASSPGGTGNTIYF. The CDR3 nucleotides are TGTGCCAGCAGCCCAGGGGGAACTGGAAACACCATATATTTT.

The V gene is TRBV11-2, the J gene TRBJ2-2; D not resolved. The CDR3 length is 14 residues. Deletions cut 1 base from V and 6 bases from J, with 9 bases between. Germline V gene data show CDR1 as SGHAT and CDR2 as FQNNGV. The CDR3 reads CASSLGSGPGELFF. DNA of the CDR3: TGTGCCAGCAGCTTAGGTTCGGGTCCCGGGGAGCTGTTTTTT.

The rearrangement joins TRBV30 to TRBJ1-5; 10 positions match TRBD1. Per the germline V gene, CDR1 is GTSNPN and CDR2 is SVGIG (reference sequence). Losses at the gene ends were 0 bases for V and 3 bases for J; bases not matched to a gene: 5. This CDR3 comprises 16 residues. The CDR3 sequence is CAWSVQDRGANQPQHF. In DNA, the CDR3 is TGTGCCTGGAGTGTACAGGACAGGGGGGCCAATCAGCCCCAGCATTTT.

The chain couples TRBV30 to TRBJ1-1, with 7 bases aligning to TRBD1. This CDR3 has 13 amino acids. The J segment lost 0 bases and the V segment lost 7 bases, leaving 5 bases of the junction unmatched. Germline V gene lookup returns CDR1 GTSNPN and CDR2 SVGIG (reference sequence). CDR3 sequence: CASNRGMNTEAFF. DNA of the CDR3: TGTGCCTCCAACAGGGGTATGAACACTGAAGCTTTCTTT.

The chain uses TRBV19 and TRBJ1-1, with unresolved D. Germline CDR1 reads LNHDA; CDR2 reads SQIVND (reference sequence). CDR3 length: 16 amino acids. The V gene lost 7 bases and the J gene lost 1 base, with 19 bases spanning the gap. The CDR3 sequence is CASTAPRGRGNTEAFF. CDR3 in DNA: TGTGCCAGTACCGCTCCCCGAGGCCGAGGGAACACTGAAGCTTTCTTT.

The CDR3 sequence is CASSPALGQQETQYF. CDR3 nucleotides: TGTGCCAGCAGTCCCGCCCTAGGACAGCAAGAGACCCAGTACTTC. The chain is built from TRBV28 and TRBJ2-5; a weak D match, TRBD1 (6 bases). In germline, CDR1 is MDHEN, CDR2 SYDVKM. CDR3 length: 15 residues. Trimming took off 5 bases at V and 2 bases at J, with 15 bases between the two ends. The entire variable domain, with the rest obtained from reference TRBV28 and TRBJ2-5, is as follows: DVKVTQSSRYLVKRTGEKVFLECVQDMDHENMFWYRQDPGLGLRLIYFSYDVKMKEKGDIPEGYSVSREKKERFSLILESASTNQTSMYLCASSPALGQQETQYFGPGTRLLVL.

The chain is built from TRBV27 and TRBJ2-7; 9 nucleotides match TRBD2. Germline V lookup: CDR1 MNHEY, CDR2 SMNVEV (reference sequence). CDR3 length equals 15 residues. Trimming removed 5 bases from V and 5 bases from J; junction bases left unmatched: 10. As DNA, the CDR3 is TGTGCCAGCAGTGGTAGCGGGAGCAGGTCCCACGAGCAGTACTTC. This translates into CASSGSGSRSHEQYF.

This clone was seen a few times. The V call is TRBV2, the J call TRBJ2-7, with 10 bases lining up with TRBD1. Germline V lookup: CDR1 SNHLY, CDR2 FYNNEI. The CDR3 is 14 residues long. Trimming took 4 bases from V and 6 from J; bases not matched to a gene: 6. CDR3 DNA: TGTGCCAGCAGTGCCCGGGACAGGGGTAGCGAGCAGTACTTC. Its translation is CASSARDRGSEQYF.

The CDR3 spells CASSVGVQGMSETQYF. The CDR3 coding sequence is TGTGCCAGCAGCGTAGGGGTACAGGGGATGTCAGAGACCCAGTACTTC. This sequence joins TRBV9 and TRBJ2-5; 7 nucleotides agree with TRBD1. CDR3 size: 16 residues. V shed 0 bases, J shed 4 bases, and the junction held 9 bases outside the gene matches. CDR1 and CDR2 from the germline V gene are SGDLS and YYNGEE.

The rearrangement joins TRBV19 to TRBJ1-2; tentatively, D is TRBD1 (6 bases). There are 17 residues in the CDR3. Germline CDR1 LNHDA, CDR2 SQIVND (reference sequence). Trimming took off 2 bases at V and 6 bases at J, with 22 bases between the two ends. For the CDR3, the DNA is TGTGCCAGTAGTATATGGGCTGGAGGCAGGGGAAGGGATGGCTACACCTTC. It codes for CASSIWAGGRGRDGYTF.